This T cell receptor (beta chain) is from a study of cytotoxic CD8 clonotypes in ibrutinib-treated CLL. Study-wide background: Response sampling came at median approximately twelve months of treatment, ranging roughly 6 to 36 months. Study results and limitations: While tracking circulating CD8+ T-cell counts, baseline clonality exceeded that of age-matched healthy donors. On treatment, the uncommon public clonotypes contracted or remained stable.

Details on this clone: Its specificity is unknown.

This table comes from immunoSEQ multiplex PCR, and its TCRdb copy is limited to in-frame clones, with some not included. This sample has about 200,000 clones; 60% to 80% occur once, and the top ten carry roughly 10%. This clonotype was obtained from a human donor with chronic lymphocytic leukemia. Sequencing used PBMCs, obtained after 12 months of ibrutinib treatment.

CDR3 bases: TGTGCCAGCAGCAAAGTGGGACTAGCGACCTACGAGCAGTACTTC. Its translation: CASSKVGLATYEQYF. The chain employs TRBV21-1 and TRBJ2-7; TRBD2 is taken as the D call from the table, unchecked against the DNA. TRBV21-1 is marked as a pseudogene. The CDR3 has 15 amino acids.